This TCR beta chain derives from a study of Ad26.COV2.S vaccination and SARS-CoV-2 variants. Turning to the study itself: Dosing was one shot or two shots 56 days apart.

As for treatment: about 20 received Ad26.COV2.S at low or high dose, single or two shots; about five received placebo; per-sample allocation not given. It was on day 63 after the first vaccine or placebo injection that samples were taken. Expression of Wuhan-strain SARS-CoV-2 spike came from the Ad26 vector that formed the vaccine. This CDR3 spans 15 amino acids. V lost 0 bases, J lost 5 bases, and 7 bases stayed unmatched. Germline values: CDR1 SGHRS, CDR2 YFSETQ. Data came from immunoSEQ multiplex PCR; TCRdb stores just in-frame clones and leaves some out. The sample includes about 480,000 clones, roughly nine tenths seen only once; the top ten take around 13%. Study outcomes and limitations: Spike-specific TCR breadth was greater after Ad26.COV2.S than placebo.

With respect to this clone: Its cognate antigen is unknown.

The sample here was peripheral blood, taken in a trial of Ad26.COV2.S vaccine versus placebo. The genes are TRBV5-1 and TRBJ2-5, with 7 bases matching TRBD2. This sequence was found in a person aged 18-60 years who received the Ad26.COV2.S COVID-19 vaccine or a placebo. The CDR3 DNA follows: TGCGCCAGCAGCTTGGGTACGGGAGGCGGGGAGACCCAGTACTTC. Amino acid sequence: CASSLGTGGGETQYF.